Given below is one T cell receptor (beta chain) in context. From the RT-PCR reads, TCRdb called clonotypes with MiXCR, one entry per CDR3 protein. Among about 520,000 distinct CDR3 sequences listed, 25% were seen once. This entry belongs to a study of response to subunit inactivated influenza vaccine. V was trimmed by 5 bases and J by 6 bases, leaving 14 bases between them. The CDR3 runs 13 residues. The specimen comprised CD4+ T cells sorted from PBMCs, sampled around 5 days after vaccination. The chain recombines TRBV12-3 or TRBV12-4 with TRBJ2-7; TRBD1 or TRBD2 may be the D gene (6 bases each). The source of this sequence is a middle-aged man who received an inactivated influenza vaccine. The CDR3 protein is CASSPDGGREQYF. CDR3 nucleotide sequence: TGTGCCAGCAGTCCGGATGGGGGGCGCGAGCAGTACTTC.